Each of the 8 T cell receptor beta chains below was sequenced from the same sample in a study of cytomegalovirus exposure and HLA in healthy donors. Vbeta (60) and Jbeta (13) primers were used in the PCR. TCRdb's copy holds only in-frame clones and misses some; the assay was immunoSEQ multiplex PCR. Counted here are around 150,000 clones, around 80% occurring once; the ten biggest clones make up around 9.8%. Sequencing was carried out using PBMCs. The receptors derive from a man aged 18 to 29 in good health and CMV-seropositive.

This chain joins TRBV25-1 and TRBJ2-1, with 8 bases aligning to TRBD1. Trimming took 7 bases from V and 7 from J; bases not matched to a gene: 6. Germline V gene lookup returns CDR1 MGHDK and CDR2 SYGVNS. The CDR3 consists of 13 residues. DNA for the CDR3: TGTGCCAGCACCCAGGGGGCGCGGAATGAGCAGTTCTTC. The encoded protein is CASTQGARNEQFF.

V usage is TRBV19 and J usage is TRBJ1-5; 9 positions match TRBD1. The CDR3 covers 14 residues. Germline V gene sequence: CDR1 LNHDA, CDR2 SQIVND (reference sequence). J lost 5 bases, V lost 7 bases, and 6 bases had no gene match. The CDR3 DNA reads as TGTGCCAGTATCCCGGGACAGGGAGATCAGCCCCAGCATTTT. Translated, it gives CASIPGQGDQPQHF.

The gene calls are TRBV7-3 and TRBJ1-1; D may be TRBD1 (5 bases). This CDR3 region has 13 residues. Per germline, CDR1 SGHTA and CDR2 FQGTGA. V lost 0 bases and J lost 3, with 5 bases in between. The CDR3: CASSLTGDTEAFF. The CDR3 DNA reads as TGTGCCAGCAGCTTAACAGGGGACACTGAAGCTTTCTTT.

This clone was seen a few times. The V and J genes are TRBV28 and TRBJ1-2, with D perhaps TRBD1 (6 bases). Germline CDR1 is MDHEN and CDR2 is SYDVKM. The V end was cut by 6 bases, the J end by 8 bases, with 19 bases between. The CDR3 totals 14 residues. The CDR3 spells CASSTGLVGWGYTF. The CDR3 DNA sequence: TGTGCCAGCAGCACAGGGTTGGTCGGGTGGGGCTACACCTTC.

The gene calls are TRBV4-1 and TRBJ1-3; the D is unclear. The V gene lost 2 bases and the J gene lost 2 bases, with 10 bases spanning the gap. The CDR3 runs 15 residues. CDR1 MGHRA and CDR2 YSYEKL come from the germline V gene. CDR3 in DNA: TGCGCCAGCAGCCAACAAGCAGACACTGGAAACACCATATATTTT. Translated, it gives CASSQQADTGNTIYF.

V usage is TRBV6-5 and J usage is TRBJ1-1, with D uncertain. The CDR3 length is 13 residues. The V gene's germline CDR1 is MNHEY and CDR2 SVGAGI. The ends were cut back, 2 bases at V and 4 bases at J, with 8 bases in the middle. The CDR3 spells CASSYHSLTEAFF. The CDR3 DNA sequence: TGTGCCAGCAGTTACCACTCCCTCACTGAAGCTTTCTTT.

J is TRBJ2-7 and V is TRBV5-4; the match to TRBD1 covers 9 bases. In germline, CDR1 is SGHNT, CDR2 YYREEE (reference sequence). The CDR3 runs 13 residues. V lost 5 bases, J lost 6 bases, and 6 bases stayed unmatched. Here the CDR3 reads CASSRDRAGEQYF. The DNA for the CDR3 is TGTGCCAGCAGTCGGGACAGGGCTGGCGAGCAGTACTTC. Drawing the rest from reference TRBV5-4 and TRBJ2-7, the complete variable domain is ETGVTQSPTHLIKTRGQQVTLRCSSQSGHNTVSWYQQALGQGPQFIFQYYREEENGRGNFPPRFSGLQFPNYSSELNVNALELDDSALYLCASSRDRAGEQYFGPGTRLTVT.

The V gene is TRBV7-2, the J gene TRBJ2-7, with 7 bases lining up with TRBD1. The junction had 7 bases not matched to a gene; V was cut back by 5 bases and J by 0 bases. The CDR3 is 15 amino acids. Per the germline V gene, CDR1 is SGHTA and CDR2 is FQGNSA. Here the CDR3 reads CASSRQRDSSYEQYF. The DNA of the CDR3 is TGTGCCAGCAGCCGCCAACGGGACAGCTCCTACGAGCAGTACTTC.